This T cell receptor beta chain was sequenced during a study of blood T cell repertoires in COVID-19. As for the study in general: T cells, B-cell-depleted T cells, or PBMCs supplied cDNA or gDNA.

Unmatched junction bases numbered 12, after V lost 6 bases and J lost 7 bases. The CDR3 loop spans 13 amino acids. CDR1 and CDR2 (germline): SQVTM, ANQGSEA. Measured with immunoSEQ multiplex PCR; TCRdb has only the in-frame clones, and not every one. The data show approximately 210,000 clones, just over 85% seen once. The clonotype was recovered from a woman between 45 and 65 years old with acute COVID-19. The V gene is TRBV29-1, the J gene TRBJ2-7; 7 positions agree with TRBD1. The sequenced sample was PBMCs or T cells enriched from blood (not recorded which). The CDR3 coding sequence is TGCAGCGTACGACAGGGAGAACTACTTGAGCAGTACTTC. Its protein is CSVRQGELLEQYF.